One and the same sample provided the 25 T cell receptor beta chains below, sequenced in a study of radiation and T cells in renal cell carcinoma. Time point reported: blood 2 weeks post-SBRT. The sample's treatment: 15 Gy SBRT to primary tumor, nephrectomy 4 weeks later. Profiling relied on immunoSEQ multiplex PCR, and the TCRdb table lists in-frame clones only, not all of them. The top ten hold 6.5% to 8% of the sample, which has tens of thousands of clones, around 80% seen once. The starting material was blood, obtained from a patient whose treatment included radiotherapy and nephrectomy. The receptor source for this set is a man between 60 and 75 years old with renal cell carcinoma.

This clone was seen more than once but under ten times. The chain combines TRBV15 with TRBJ2-1, with D possibly being TRBD2 (6 bases). CDR1 LNHNV and CDR2 YYDKDF come from the germline V gene (reference sequence). This CDR3 is 13 amino acids long. The V end lost 1 base, the J end lost 12 bases, and 13 bases lay between the germline ends. The CDR3 sequence is CATSRGGVIGQFF. DNA of the CDR3: TGTGCCACCAGCAGAGGGGGGGTAATTGGGCAGTTCTTC.

V is TRBV13 and J is TRBJ2-5; 10 bases map to TRBD1. V lost 5 bases to trimming and J lost 5 bases; unmatched junction nucleotides: 14. The length of the CDR3 is 17 residues. From germline, CDR1 is PRHDT and CDR2 FYEKMQ (reference sequence). Written as DNA, the CDR3 is TGTGCCAGCAGCCTGCCCCCGGGACAGGGGAGAGGGGAGACCCAGTACTTC. This encodes CASSLPPGQGRGETQYF.

The chain uses TRBV7-2 and TRBJ2-7, with D possibly being TRBD1 (5 bases). Deletions cut 1 base from V and 0 bases from J, with 10 bases between. This CDR3 has 15 amino acids. From germline, CDR1 is SGHTA and CDR2 FQGNSA. Here the CDR3 reads CASSLERQPSYEQYF. CDR3 sequence (DNA): TGTGCCAGCAGCTTAGAAAGACAGCCCTCCTACGAGCAGTACTTC.

The rearrangement joins TRBV5-1 to TRBJ2-5; 10 bases agree with TRBD2. Germline loops: CDR1 SGHRS, CDR2 YFSETQ. The V segment lost 0 bases and the J segment 4 bases; nucleotides outside the gene matches: 9. CDR3 size: 17 residues. The CDR3 region is CASSLGLAGSQGETQYF. CDR3 bases: TGCGCCAGCAGCTTGGGACTAGCGGGTTCCCAGGGAGAGACCCAGTACTTC.

The chain uses TRBV5-1 and TRBJ1-1; D remains ambiguous. The CDR3 runs to 15 residues. From germline, CDR1 is SGHRS and CDR2 YFSETQ. Trimming removed 0 bases at V and 1 base at J, with 10 bases between. CDR3 amino acids: CASSLDGRTNTEAFF. CDR3 coding DNA: TGCGCCAGCAGCTTGGATGGCAGAACGAACACTGAAGCTTTCTTT. The full variable domain, its missing parts supplied by reference TRBV5-1 and TRBJ1-1, is KAGVTQTPRYLIKTRGQQVTLSCSPISGHRSVSWYQQTPGQGLQFLFEYFSETQRNKGNFPGRFSGRQFSNSRSEMNVSTLELGDSALYLCASSLDGRTNTEAFFGQGTRLTVV.

This clone has only one observation. The chain is built from TRBV10-3 and TRBJ2-3, with 12 bases that match TRBD2. This CDR3 is built from 18 residues. CDR1 ENHRY and CDR2 SYGVKD come from the germline V gene. V was clipped by 3 bases and J by 4 bases; unmatched bases: 11. Written as DNA, the CDR3 is TGTGCCATCAGTGACGCCGGGACTAGCGGGTTTGACCCAGATACGCAGTATTTT. Its protein is CAISDAGTSGFDPDTQYF.

This rearrangement joins TRBV6-1 to TRBJ1-4; the D is unclear. This CDR3 spans 15 amino acids. V was shortened by 4 bases and J by 3 bases, with 12 bases between the two germline ends. Per germline, CDR1 MNHNS and CDR2 SASEGT. This CDR3 reads CASSAKVAPNEKLFF. As DNA, the CDR3 is TGTGCCAGCAGTGCCAAGGTAGCGCCTAATGAAAAACTGTTTTTT.

This clone was detected once. The genes are TRBV18 and TRBJ1-1; 9 positions match TRBD1. The CDR3 runs 14 residues. The trim removed 4 bases at V and 11 bases at J, leaving 11 bases unmatched. The germline V gene encodes CDR1 KGHSH and CDR2 LQKENI. CDR3 nucleotide sequence: TGTGCCAGCTCACTCGACAGGGGGGCCTTTGGGGCTTTCTTT. This codes for CASSLDRGAFGAFF.

This chain uses TRBV2 with TRBJ1-1; D is ambiguous. V was trimmed by 6 bases and J by 1 base, leaving 12 bases between them. Germline V lookup: CDR1 SNHLY, CDR2 FYNNEI. The CDR3 consists of 14 residues. CDR3 coding DNA: TGTGCCAGCAGCATGGACCGTAAGAACACTGAAGCTTTCTTT. It translates to CASSMDRKNTEAFF.

The chain has TRBV7-2 and TRBJ2-7; possible D gene TRBD2, 5 bases. V was shortened by 1 base and J by 2 bases, with 12 bases between the two germline ends. Germline V lookup: CDR1 SGHTA, CDR2 FQGNSA. The CDR3 contains 15 residues. The DNA of the CDR3 is TGTGCCAGCAGCTTAGATGGACTTCGCGCCTACGAGCAGTACTTC. This gives the protein CASSLDGLRAYEQYF. Variable domain in full (rest from reference TRBV7-2 and TRBJ2-7): GAGVSQSPSNKVTEKGKDVELRCDPISGHTALYWYRQSLGQGLEFLIYFQGNSAPDKSGLPSDRFSAERTGGSVSTLTIQRTQQEDSAVYLCASSLDGLRAYEQYFGPGTRLTVT.

This rearrangement joins TRBV19 to TRBJ2-2, with TRBD1 matching 7 bases. This CDR3 is 15 amino acids long. The J segment lost 2 bases and the V segment lost 8 bases, leaving 8 bases of the junction unmatched. Germline CDR1 is LNHDA and CDR2 is SQIVND (reference sequence). In DNA form, the CDR3 reads TGTGCCAGTCTTTTCCGGGACAGCAACACCGGGGAGCTGTTTTTT. Amino acids: CASLFRDSNTGELFF.

The rearrangement links TRBV9 to TRBJ2-1, with 7 nucleotides matching TRBD2. Trimming took 0 bases from V and 0 from J; bases not matched to a gene: 12. CDR1 is SGDLS, CDR2 YYNGEE, per germline. The CDR3 covers 19 residues. The CDR3 loop is CASSVGPRAGGSSYNEQFF. The CDR3 DNA reads as TGTGCCAGCAGCGTAGGCCCTAGGGCTGGCGGGAGCTCCTACAATGAGCAGTTCTTC.

The chain carries TRBV5-5 and TRBJ1-2; D might be TRBD1 (5 bases). Trimming removed 3 bases from V and 6 bases from J, with 15 bases in between. From germline, CDR1 is SGHKS and CDR2 YYEKEE (reference sequence). This CDR3 is 14 amino acids long. The CDR3 here is CASSSGGGRNGYTF. As DNA, the CDR3 is TGTGCCAGCAGCTCTGGTGGGGGAAGGAATGGCTACACCTTC.

The CDR3 nucleotides are TGTGCCAGCAGCTTTTTGGCAGGCGAGGCCGGGGAGCTGTTTTTT. It specifies CASSFLAGEAGELFF. The chain employs TRBV7-9 and TRBJ2-2, with D unresolved. Trimming stripped 3 bases from V and 6 bases from J, with 14 bases between. The CDR3 covers 15 residues. Germline values: CDR1 SEHNR, CDR2 FQNEAQ (reference sequence).

Note on this clone: Germline and junction disagree at one end, which may indicate a read error. V usage is TRBV5-1 and J usage is TRBJ1-1; D not resolved. CDR3 length: 15 residues. Germline loops: CDR1 SGHRS, CDR2 YFSETQ. The CDR3 region has the DNA TGTGCCAGCAGCTCCCGAGTAGCTATGAACACTGAAGCTTTCTTT. Translation: CASSSRVAMNTEAFF.

The sample holds one count of this clone. The V and J genes are TRBV10-3 and TRBJ1-2; D possibly corresponds to TRBD1 (5 bases). Germline V gene data show CDR1 as ENHRY and CDR2 as SYGVKD. The CDR3 is made up of 12 amino acids. V gave up 6 bases and J gave up 9 bases, with 14 bases separating them. DNA of the CDR3: TGTGCCATCAGCCCCGGGGGGGGGAGCTACACCTTC. Protein product: CAISPGGGSYTF.

This clone was observed a few times. This chain uses TRBV19 with TRBJ1-2, with D maybe TRBD1 (6 bases). Germline CDR1 and CDR2: LNHDA and SQIVND (reference sequence). V was cut by 5 bases and J by 4 bases, with 11 bases left in between. CDR3 size: 13 residues. CDR3 protein: CASSAGASYGYTF. The CDR3 DNA is TGTGCCAGTAGTGCGGGGGCGAGCTATGGCTACACCTTC.

The chain has TRBV5-4 and TRBJ2-5, with 8 bases identical to TRBD2. With 3 bases clipped from V and 1 base from J, the junction kept 2 bases outside the gene matches. Germline V lookup: CDR1 SGHNT, CDR2 YYREEE (reference sequence). This CDR3 is 14 amino acids long. DNA of the CDR3: TGTGCCAGCAGCTCGGGGGGGCCCCAAGAGACCCAGTACTTC. Translation: CASSSGGPQETQYF. The variable domain in full, completed from reference TRBV5-4 and TRBJ2-5, reads ETGVTQSPTHLIKTRGQQVTLRCSSQSGHNTVSWYQQALGQGPQFIFQYYREEENGRGNFPPRFSGLQFPNYSSELNVNALELDDSALYLCASSSGGPQETQYFGPGTRLLVL.

The rearrangement uses TRBV9 and TRBJ2-1, with D perhaps being TRBD1 or TRBD2 (6 bases each). The CDR3 spans 15 residues. V dropped 0 bases and J dropped 5 bases, with 12 bases sitting between them. Germline V gives CDR1 SGDLS, CDR2 YYNGEE. Written as DNA, the CDR3 is TGTGCCAGCAGCGTAGAGGGGGGATTGCACAATGAGCAGTTCTTC. Protein product: CASSVEGGLHNEQFF.

The CDR3 spells CASSDFPVSGANVLTF. CDR3 sequence (DNA): TGTGCCAGCAGTGACTTCCCGGTCTCTGGGGCCAACGTCCTGACTTTC. The genes are TRBV6-4 and TRBJ2-6; D ambiguous. Trimming removed 1 base from V and 0 bases from J, with 7 bases in between. The CDR3 runs to 16 residues. CDR1 and CDR2 from the germline V gene are MRHNA and SNTAGT.

V is TRBV5-1 and J is TRBJ1-1; 7 bases map to TRBD1. Germline CDR1 is SGHRS and CDR2 is YFSETQ. This CDR3 spans 18 amino acids. The V and J ends lost 0 bases and 0 bases, in that order; junction bases with no gene match: 11. In nucleotides, the CDR3 is TGCGCCAGCAGCTTGGAGGGGGCGGGACAGACGATGAACACTGAAGCTTTCTTT. It specifies CASSLEGAGQTMNTEAFF.

This clone has a handful of counts. The genes are TRBV6-5 and TRBJ2-1, with a possible D match to TRBD2 (6 bases). V lost 8 bases to trimming and J lost 4 bases, with 9 bases between them. The CDR3 totals 12 residues. Germline CDR1 MNHEY, CDR2 SVGAGI. CDR3 loop: CASGGRYNEQFF. The CDR3 nucleotides read TGTGCCAGCGGGGGGAGGTACAATGAGCAGTTCTTC.

The chain couples TRBV11-2 to TRBJ1-5; D gene ambiguous. With 5 bases removed from V and 0 bases from J, the gap between germline ends came to 11 bases. Germline V gene sequence: CDR1 SGHAT, CDR2 FQNNGV. This CDR3 has 15 residues. The CDR3 spells CASSPGVYSNQPQHF. The CDR3 DNA sequence: TGTGCCAGCAGCCCCGGGGTTTATAGCAATCAGCCCCAGCATTTT.

This clone appeared a single time. This rearrangement joins TRBV14 to TRBJ2-3, with 11 nucleotides matching TRBD2. The CDR3 consists of 17 residues. The germline V gene has CDR1 SGHDN and CDR2 FVKESK. The V and J ends lost 5 bases and 7 bases, in that order; junction bases with no gene match: 14. CDR3 coding DNA: TGTGCCAGCAGCGGTAATCCGGGACTAGCGGATGAGTATACGCAGTATTTT. Amino acid sequence: CASSGNPGLADEYTQYF. Supplemented by reference TRBV14 and TRBJ2-3, the full variable domain reads EAGVTQFPSHSVIEKGQTVTLRCDPISGHDNLYWYRRVMGKEIKFLLHFVKESKQDESGMPNNRFLAERTGGTYSTLKVQPAELEDSGVYFCASSGNPGLADEYTQYFGPGTRLTVL.

The sample holds one count of this clone. The CDR3 DNA sequence: TGTGCCAGCAGCGTAGTGGCAGGGTGGAACACTGAAGCTTTCTTT. Translated: CASSVVAGWNTEAFF. This rearrangement joins TRBV9 to TRBJ1-1; D is possibly TRBD1 (5 bases). V shed 0 bases and J shed 1 base, with 10 bases lying between them. Per germline, CDR1 SGDLS and CDR2 YYNGEE. CDR3 length equals 15 residues.